The present T cell receptor beta chain was sequenced within a study of Graves' ophthalmopathy and Graves' hyperthyroidism. For the study at large: Stable hyperthyroidism meant no ophthalmopathy within 18 months of follow-up.

CDR1 is SNHLY and CDR2 is FYNNEI in the germline V gene. V was shortened by 6 bases and J by 6 bases, with 18 bases between the two germline ends. The CDR3 contains 15 residues. From RNA, the CDR3 regions of TCR beta chains were amplified and sequenced. Following a first-round RT-PCR that used HTBI primers, a second-round multiplex PCR was carried out. TCRdb redid the calling of the multiplex PCR reads with MiXCR, one entry per CDR3 protein. The repertoire holds over a million distinct CDR3 sequences, with about 36% as singletons. A remark on this clonotype: This may arise from a read error, as a much more abundant clone is one base away.

Hyperthyroidism patients were newly diagnosed, ill under 2 months, and aged 18 to 65 years. Among the exclusions were patients with other autoimmune diseases, uncontrolled infections, pregnancy or lactation. Clinicians made diagnoses from clinical symptoms, serum thyroxine, TRAb, thyroid ultrasound and orbital computed tomography. The source of this sequence is an adult man with Graves' hyperthyroidism. This chain joins TRBV2 and TRBJ1-5, with D possibly matching TRBD1 (5 bases). Sequenced material: peripheral blood or thyroid tissue (not recorded which). The CDR3 spells CASSHRDGKTQPQHF. The CDR3 DNA follows: TGTGCCAGCAGCCACCGGGACGGAAAGACTCAGCCCCAGCATTTT. Supplemented by reference TRBV2 and TRBJ1-5, the full variable domain reads EPEVTQTPSHQVTQMGQEVILRCVPISNHLYFYWYRQILGQKVEFLVSFYNNEISEKSEIFDDQFSVERPDGSNFTLKIRSTKLEDSAMYFCASSHRDGKTQPQHFGDGTRLSIL.